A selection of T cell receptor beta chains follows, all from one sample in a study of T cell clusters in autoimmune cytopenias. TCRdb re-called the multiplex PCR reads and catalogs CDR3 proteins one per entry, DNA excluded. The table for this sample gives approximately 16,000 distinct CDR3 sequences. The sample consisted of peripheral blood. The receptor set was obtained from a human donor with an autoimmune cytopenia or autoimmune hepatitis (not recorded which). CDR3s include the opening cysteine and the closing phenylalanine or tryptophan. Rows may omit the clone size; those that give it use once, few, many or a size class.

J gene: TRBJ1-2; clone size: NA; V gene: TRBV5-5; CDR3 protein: CASSLAGGRGYTF
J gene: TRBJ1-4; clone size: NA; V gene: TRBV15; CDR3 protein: CATSRDLTGNNEKLFF
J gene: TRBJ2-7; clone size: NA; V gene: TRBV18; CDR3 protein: CASSPPGLAGGYEQYF
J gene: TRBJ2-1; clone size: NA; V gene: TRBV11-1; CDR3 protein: CASSSEWGEQFF
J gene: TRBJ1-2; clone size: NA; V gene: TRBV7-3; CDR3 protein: CASSLNGDGYTF
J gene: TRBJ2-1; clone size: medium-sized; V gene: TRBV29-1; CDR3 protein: CSVSRDSGYNEQFF
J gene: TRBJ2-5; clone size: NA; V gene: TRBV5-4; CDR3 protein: CASRDGQGALETQYF
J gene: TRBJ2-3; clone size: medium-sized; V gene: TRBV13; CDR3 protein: CASSLTSGGAAQYF
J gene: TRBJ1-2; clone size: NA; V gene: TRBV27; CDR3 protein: CASSDKGGYTF
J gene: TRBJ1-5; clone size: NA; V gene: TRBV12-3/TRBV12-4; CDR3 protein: CASSLFLGSPYPQHF
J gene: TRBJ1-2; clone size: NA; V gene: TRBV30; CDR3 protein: CAWAEDSDYGYTF
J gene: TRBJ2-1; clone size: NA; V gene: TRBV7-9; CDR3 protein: CASSLSPYNEQFF
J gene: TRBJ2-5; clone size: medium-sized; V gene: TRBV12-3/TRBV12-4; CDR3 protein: CASSHGQPKETQYF
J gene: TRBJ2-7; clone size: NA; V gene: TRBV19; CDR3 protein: CASSASGVYEQYF
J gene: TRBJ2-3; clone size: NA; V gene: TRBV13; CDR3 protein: CASSPRLAGTRDTQYF
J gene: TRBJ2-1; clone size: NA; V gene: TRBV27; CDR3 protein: CASSFYGAYNEQFF
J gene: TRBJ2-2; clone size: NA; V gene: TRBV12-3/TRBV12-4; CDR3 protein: CASSFRRDRGTGELFF
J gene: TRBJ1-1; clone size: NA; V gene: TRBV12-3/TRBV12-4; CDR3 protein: CASSRTGDLEAFF
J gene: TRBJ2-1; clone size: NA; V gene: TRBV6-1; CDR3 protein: CASRETDYNEQFF
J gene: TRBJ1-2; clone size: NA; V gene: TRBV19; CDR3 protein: CASSIVGGYTF
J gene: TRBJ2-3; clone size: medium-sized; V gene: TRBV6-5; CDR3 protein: CASTGTFTDTQYF
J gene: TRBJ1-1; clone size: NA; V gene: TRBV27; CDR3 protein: CASRLARGTGEAFF
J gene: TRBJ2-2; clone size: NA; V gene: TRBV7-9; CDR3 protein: CASSPPTPATGELFF
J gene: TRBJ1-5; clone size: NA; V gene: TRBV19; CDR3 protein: CASNYIGEENQPQHF
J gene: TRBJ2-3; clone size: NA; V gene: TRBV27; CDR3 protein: CASSLLSPSDTQYF
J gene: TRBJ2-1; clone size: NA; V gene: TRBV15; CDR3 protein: CATSSTGRASEQFF
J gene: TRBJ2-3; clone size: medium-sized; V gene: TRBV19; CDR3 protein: CASSMLAGTDTQYF
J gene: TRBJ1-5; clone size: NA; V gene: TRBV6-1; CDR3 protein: CASVPDRANQPQHF
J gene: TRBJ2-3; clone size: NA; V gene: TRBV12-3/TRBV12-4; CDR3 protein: CASRISGGTGSTDTQYF
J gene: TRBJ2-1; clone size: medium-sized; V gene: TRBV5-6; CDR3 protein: CASSLDYEQFF
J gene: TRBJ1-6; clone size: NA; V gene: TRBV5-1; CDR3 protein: CASQKDRTGSPLHF
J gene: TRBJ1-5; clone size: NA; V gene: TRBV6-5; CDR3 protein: CASSYLTGSVGTQPQHF
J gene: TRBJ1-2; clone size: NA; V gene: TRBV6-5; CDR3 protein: CASSDGGYGYTF
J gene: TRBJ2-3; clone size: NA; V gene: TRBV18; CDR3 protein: CASSPSGADTQYF
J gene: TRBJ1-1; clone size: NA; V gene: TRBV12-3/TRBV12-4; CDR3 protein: CASSQGMNTEAFF
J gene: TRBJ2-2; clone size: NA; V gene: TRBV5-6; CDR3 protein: CASSAWGQGAGGELFF
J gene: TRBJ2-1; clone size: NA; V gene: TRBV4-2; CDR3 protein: CASSANPGQGVGEQFF
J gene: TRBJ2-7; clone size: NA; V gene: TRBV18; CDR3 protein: CASSSTSDFGEQYF
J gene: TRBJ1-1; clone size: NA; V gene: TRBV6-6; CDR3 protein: CASSSDRGRITEAFF
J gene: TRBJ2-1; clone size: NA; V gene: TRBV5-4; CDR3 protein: CASRRSGGSLNEQFF
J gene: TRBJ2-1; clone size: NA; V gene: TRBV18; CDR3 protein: CASSPLDTLGEQFF
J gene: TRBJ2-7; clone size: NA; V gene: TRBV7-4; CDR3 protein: CASSLLGETYEQYF
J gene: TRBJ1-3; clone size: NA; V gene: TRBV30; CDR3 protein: CAWSSLGIPSGNTIYF
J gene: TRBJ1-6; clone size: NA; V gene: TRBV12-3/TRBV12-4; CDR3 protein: CASSRLGKNNSPLHF
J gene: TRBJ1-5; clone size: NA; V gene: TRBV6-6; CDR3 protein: CASSLSAGDKPQHF
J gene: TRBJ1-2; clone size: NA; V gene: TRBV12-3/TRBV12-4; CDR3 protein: CASSTGLGNYGYTF
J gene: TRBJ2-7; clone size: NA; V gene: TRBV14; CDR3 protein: CASSQDLGSQQYF
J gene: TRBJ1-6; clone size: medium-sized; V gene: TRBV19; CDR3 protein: CASSIDGDLNSPLHF
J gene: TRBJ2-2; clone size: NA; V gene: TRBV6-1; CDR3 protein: CATRDRQFSNTGELFF
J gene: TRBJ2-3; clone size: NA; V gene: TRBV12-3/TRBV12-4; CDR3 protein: CASTLSGPADTQYF
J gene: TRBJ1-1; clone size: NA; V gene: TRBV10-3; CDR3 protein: CAISGTPDTEAFF
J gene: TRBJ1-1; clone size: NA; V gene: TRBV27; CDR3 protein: CASSYSGGAVLNTEAFF
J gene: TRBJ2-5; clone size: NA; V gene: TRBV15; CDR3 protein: CATSRDEKTQYF
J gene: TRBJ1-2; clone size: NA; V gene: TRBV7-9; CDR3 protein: CASSPTQDLRDASNYGYTF
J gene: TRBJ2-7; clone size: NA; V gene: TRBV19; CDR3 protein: CASSKGIAGAYEQYF
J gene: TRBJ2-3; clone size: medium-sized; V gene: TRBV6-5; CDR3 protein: CASSPRTSGRGTDTQYF
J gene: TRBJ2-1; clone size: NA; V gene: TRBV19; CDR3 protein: CASSLLAGGFGEQFF
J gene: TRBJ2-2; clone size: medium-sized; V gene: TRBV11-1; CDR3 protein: CASSQGARGTGELFF